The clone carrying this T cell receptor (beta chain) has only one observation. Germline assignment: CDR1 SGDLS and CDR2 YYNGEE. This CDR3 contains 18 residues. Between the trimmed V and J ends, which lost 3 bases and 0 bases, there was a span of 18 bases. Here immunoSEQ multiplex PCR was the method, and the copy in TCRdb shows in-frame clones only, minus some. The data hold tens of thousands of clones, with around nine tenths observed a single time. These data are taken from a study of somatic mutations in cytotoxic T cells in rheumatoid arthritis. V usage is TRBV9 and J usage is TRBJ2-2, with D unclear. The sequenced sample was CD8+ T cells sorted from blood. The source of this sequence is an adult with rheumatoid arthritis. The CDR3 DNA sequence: TGTGCCAGCAGCGCCAGTCCGCATTGGATCGCGAACACCGGGGAGCTGTTTTTT. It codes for CASSASPHWIANTGELFF. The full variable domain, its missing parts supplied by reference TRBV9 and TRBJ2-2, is DSGVTQTPKHLITATGQRVTLRCSPRSGDLSVYWYQQSLDQGLQFLIQYYNGEERAKGNILERFSAQQFPDLHSELNLSSLELGDSALYFCASSASPHWIANTGELFFGEGSRLTVL.